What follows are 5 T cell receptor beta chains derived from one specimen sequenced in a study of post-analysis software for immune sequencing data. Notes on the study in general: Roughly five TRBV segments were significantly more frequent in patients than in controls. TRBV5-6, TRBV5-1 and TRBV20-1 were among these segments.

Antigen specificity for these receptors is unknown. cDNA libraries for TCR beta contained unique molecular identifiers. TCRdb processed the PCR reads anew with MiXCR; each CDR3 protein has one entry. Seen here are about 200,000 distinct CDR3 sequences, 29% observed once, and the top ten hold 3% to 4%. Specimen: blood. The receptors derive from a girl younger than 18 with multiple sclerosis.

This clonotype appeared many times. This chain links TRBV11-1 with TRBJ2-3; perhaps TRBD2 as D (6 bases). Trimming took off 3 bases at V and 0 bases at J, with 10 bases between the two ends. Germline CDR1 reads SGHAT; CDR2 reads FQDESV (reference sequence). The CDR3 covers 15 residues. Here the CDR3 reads CASSLRRGSTDTQYF. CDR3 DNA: TGTGCCAGCAGCTTGAGGAGGGGAAGCACAGATACGCAGTATTTT.

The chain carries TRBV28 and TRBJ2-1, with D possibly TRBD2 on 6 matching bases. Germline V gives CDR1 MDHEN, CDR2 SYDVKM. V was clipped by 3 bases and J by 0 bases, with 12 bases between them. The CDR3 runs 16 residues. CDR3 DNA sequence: TGTGCCAGCAGTTTGGGGGGAGTTAGCTCCTACAATGAGCAGTTCTTC. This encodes CASSLGGVSSYNEQFF.

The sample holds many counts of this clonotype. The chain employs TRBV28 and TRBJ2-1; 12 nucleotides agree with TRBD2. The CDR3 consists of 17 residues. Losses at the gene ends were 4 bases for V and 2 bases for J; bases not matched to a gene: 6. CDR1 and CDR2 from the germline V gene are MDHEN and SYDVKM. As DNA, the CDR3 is TGTGCCAGCAGTTCTTACCGGACTAGCGGGACCTACAATGAGCAGTTCTTC. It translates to CASSSYRTSGTYNEQFF.

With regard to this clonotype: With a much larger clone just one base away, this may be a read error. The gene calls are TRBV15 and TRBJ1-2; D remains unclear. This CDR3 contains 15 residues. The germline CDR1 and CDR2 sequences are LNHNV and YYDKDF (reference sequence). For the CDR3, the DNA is TGTGCCACCAGCAGAGATGCGACAAGTAACTATGGCTGCACCTTC. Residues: CATSRDATSNYGCTF.

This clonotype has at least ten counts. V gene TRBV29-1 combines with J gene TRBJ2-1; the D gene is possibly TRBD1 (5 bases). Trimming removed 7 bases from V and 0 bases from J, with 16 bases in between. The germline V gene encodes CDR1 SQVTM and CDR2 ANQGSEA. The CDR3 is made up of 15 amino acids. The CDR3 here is CSALGHPSSYNEQFF. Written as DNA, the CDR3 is TGCAGCGCCCTCGGACACCCGAGCTCCTACAATGAGCAGTTCTTC.